The next 6 T cell receptor beta chains were all read from a single sample in a study of regulatory T cells in long-lasting Graves disease. Time point indicated: persistent/refractory GD, antithyroid drugs over 5 years with positive TRAb. The authors made the TCR library using RNA they extracted from PBMCs. Both iRepertoire HTBI primers and Arm-PCR of CDR3 regions were used to build the TCR beta libraries. From the multiplex PCR reads, TCRdb called clonotypes with MiXCR, one entry per CDR3 protein. The repertoire holds roughly 400,000 distinct CDR3 sequences, with around 20% as singletons. The specimen was peripheral blood mononuclear cells (PBMCs), collected when the disease was refractory, from a patient treated with antithyroid drugs. Receptor source: a female donor with Graves disease.

V is TRBV6-2 or TRBV6-3 and J is TRBJ2-3; 9 bases match TRBD2. Germline V gene data show CDR1 as MNHEY and CDR2 as SVGEGT. V dropped 5 bases and J dropped 4; count of bases not matched to a gene: 7. The CDR3 extends over 15 amino acids. In DNA, the CDR3 is TGTGCCAGCAGTGCAGAGGGACTAGCTGCAGATACGCAGTATTTT. Protein sequence: CASSAEGLAADTQYF.

This clonotype was picked up a small number of times. V is TRBV7-3 and J is TRBJ1-4, with TRBD1 matching 9 bases. Germline V gene sequence: CDR1 SGHTA, CDR2 FQGTGA. Unmatched junction bases numbered 8, after V lost 4 bases and J lost 8 bases. The length of the CDR3 is 15 residues. The CDR3: CASSSWDRVEEKLFF. The CDR3 region has the DNA TGTGCCAGCAGCTCGTGGGACAGGGTTGAAGAAAAACTGTTTTTT.

This clonotype was detected only a few times. The rearrangement links TRBV9 to TRBJ2-2; 8 bases are shared with TRBD1. This CDR3 is 14 amino acids long. V lost 6 bases to trimming and J lost 3 bases; unmatched junction nucleotides: 4. CDR1 and CDR2 (germline): SGDLS, YYNGEE. CDR3: CASTGQGYTGELFF. CDR3 coding DNA: TGTGCCAGCACTGGACAGGGATACACCGGGGAGCTGTTTTTT. Full variable domain (remainder filled in from reference TRBV9 and TRBJ2-2): DSGVTQTPKHLITATGQRVTLRCSPRSGDLSVYWYQQSLDQGLQFLIQYYNGEERAKGNILERFSAQQFPDLHSELNLSSLELGDSALYFCASTGQGYTGELFFGEGSRLTVL.

The chain combines TRBV28 with TRBJ2-7, with 11 bases aligning to TRBD2. CDR1 MDHEN and CDR2 SYDVKM come from the germline V gene. V shed 7 bases and J 3 bases; nucleotides not matched to a gene: 11. The CDR3 is 16 amino acids. This CDR3 is CASTARDGTSGYEQYF. Here the CDR3 DNA reads TGTGCCAGCACCGCCCGGGACGGGACTAGCGGCTACGAGCAGTACTTC.

This chain links TRBV12-3 or TRBV12-4 with TRBJ2-1, with D possibly TRBD1 on 6 matching bases. Trimming took 6 bases from V and 4 from J, leaving 16 bases between them. The CDR3 sequence is 15 residues long. The CDR3 here is CASSLPTGPYNEQFF. CDR3 nucleotides: TGTGCCAGCAGCCTCCCGACAGGTCCTTACAATGAGCAGTTCTTC.

This clonotype was recorded a few times. The rearrangement uses TRBV20-1 and TRBJ2-4; TRBD1 matches 12 bases. This CDR3 has 17 residues. CDR1 is DFQATT, CDR2 SNEGSKA, per germline (reference sequence). V dropped 6 bases and J dropped 0; count of bases not matched to a gene: 9. CDR3 amino acids: CSAYGTGGYVAKNIQYF. CDR3 sequence (DNA): TGCAGTGCCTACGGGACAGGGGGCTACGTAGCCAAAAACATTCAGTACTTC.